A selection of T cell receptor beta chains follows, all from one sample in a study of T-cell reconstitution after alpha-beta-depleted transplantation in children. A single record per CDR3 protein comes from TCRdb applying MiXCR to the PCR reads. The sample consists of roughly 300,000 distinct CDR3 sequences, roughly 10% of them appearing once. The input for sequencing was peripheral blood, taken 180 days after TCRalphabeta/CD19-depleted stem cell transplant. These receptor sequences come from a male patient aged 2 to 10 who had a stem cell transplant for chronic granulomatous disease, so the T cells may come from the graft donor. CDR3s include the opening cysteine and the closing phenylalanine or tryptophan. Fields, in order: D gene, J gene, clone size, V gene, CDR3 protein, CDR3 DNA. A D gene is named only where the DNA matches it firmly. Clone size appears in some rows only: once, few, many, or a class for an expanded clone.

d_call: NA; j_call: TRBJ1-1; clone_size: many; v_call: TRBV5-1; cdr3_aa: CASSLGVPTEAFF; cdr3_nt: TGCGCCAGCAGCTTGGGGGTCCCCACTGAAGCTTTCTTT
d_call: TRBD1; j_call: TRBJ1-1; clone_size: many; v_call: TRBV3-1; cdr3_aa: CASSLRTGLNTEAFF; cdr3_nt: TGTGCCAGCAGCCTACGGACAGGATTGAACACTGAAGCTTTCTTT
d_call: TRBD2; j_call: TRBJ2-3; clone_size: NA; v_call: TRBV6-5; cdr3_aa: CASSYSGLDTDTQYF; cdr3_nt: TGTGCCAGCAGTTACTCGGGACTAGACACAGATACGCAGTATTTT
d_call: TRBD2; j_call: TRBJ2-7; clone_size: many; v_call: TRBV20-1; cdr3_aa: CSARTSGDEFLYEQYF; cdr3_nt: TGCAGTGCTAGGACTAGCGGGGATGAATTTTTGTACGAGCAGTACTTC
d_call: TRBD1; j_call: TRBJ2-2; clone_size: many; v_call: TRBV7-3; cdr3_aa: CASSFGQGANTGELFF; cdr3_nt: TGTGCCAGCAGCTTTGGACAGGGGGCGAACACCGGGGAGCTGTTTTTT
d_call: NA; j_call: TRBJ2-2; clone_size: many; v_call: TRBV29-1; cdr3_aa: CSVEREANTGELFF; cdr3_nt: TGCAGCGTTGAAAGGGAGGCGAACACCGGGGAGCTGTTTTTT
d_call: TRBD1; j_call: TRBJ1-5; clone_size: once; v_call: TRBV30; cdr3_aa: CAWSAPTGVGNQPQHF; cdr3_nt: TGTGCCTGGAGTGCACCGACAGGGGTGGGCAATCAGCCCCAGCATTTT
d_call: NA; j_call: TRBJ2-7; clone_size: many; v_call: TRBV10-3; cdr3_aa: CAITALGSYEQYF; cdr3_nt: TGTGCCATCACCGCCCTCGGCTCCTACGAGCAGTACTTC
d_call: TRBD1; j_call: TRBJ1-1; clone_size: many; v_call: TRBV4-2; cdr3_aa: CASSLLRTGGATEDTEAFF; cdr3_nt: TGTGCCAGCAGCCTCCTCCGGACAGGGGGGGCCACAGAGGACACTGAAGCTTTCTTT
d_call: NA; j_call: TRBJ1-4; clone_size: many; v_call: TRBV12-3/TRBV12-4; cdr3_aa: CASSFRQNPNEKLFF; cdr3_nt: TGTGCCAGCAGTTTTCGACAGAACCCGAATGAAAAACTGTTTTTT
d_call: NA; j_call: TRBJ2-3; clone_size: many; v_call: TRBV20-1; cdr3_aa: CSAGWGTSTDTQYF; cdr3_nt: TGCAGTGCCGGGTGGGGGACTAGCACAGATACGCAGTATTTT
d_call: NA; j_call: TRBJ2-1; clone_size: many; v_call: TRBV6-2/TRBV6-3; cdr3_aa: CASSYSWQGGYNEQFF; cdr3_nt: TGTGCCAGCAGTTACTCGTGGCAGGGGGGCTACAATGAGCAGTTCTTC
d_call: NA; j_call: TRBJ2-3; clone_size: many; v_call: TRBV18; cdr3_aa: CASSAPGTDTQYF; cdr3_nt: TGTGCCAGCTCAGCTCCGGGCACAGATACGCAGTATTTT
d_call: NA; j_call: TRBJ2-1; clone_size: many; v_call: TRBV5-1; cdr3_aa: CASSLEGNEQFF; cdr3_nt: TGTGCCAGCAGCTTAGAAGGTAATGAGCAGTTCTTC
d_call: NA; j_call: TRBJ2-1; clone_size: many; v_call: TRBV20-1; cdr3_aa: CSATLSHEQFF; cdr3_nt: TGCAGTGCTACTCTGAGCCATGAGCAGTTCTTC
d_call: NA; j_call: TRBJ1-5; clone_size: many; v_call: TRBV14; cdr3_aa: CASSHRGWPQHF; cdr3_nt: TGTGCCAGCAGTCATAGGGGGTGGCCCCAGCATTTT
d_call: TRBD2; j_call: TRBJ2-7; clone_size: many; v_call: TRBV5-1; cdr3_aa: CASSLRLAGEIHEQYF; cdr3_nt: TGCGCCAGCAGCTTGAGGCTAGCGGGAGAAATCCACGAGCAGTACTTC
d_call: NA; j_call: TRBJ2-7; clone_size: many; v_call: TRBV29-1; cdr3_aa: CSVAQGPYEQYF; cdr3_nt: TGCAGCGTTGCACAGGGACCCTACGAGCAGTACTTC
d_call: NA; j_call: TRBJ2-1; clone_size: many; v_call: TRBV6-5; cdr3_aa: CASSYGRDRDEQFF; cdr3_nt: TGTGCCAGCAGTTACGGGCGGGATCGTGATGAGCAGTTCTTC
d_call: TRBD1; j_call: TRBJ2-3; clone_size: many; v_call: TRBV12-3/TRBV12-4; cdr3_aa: CATTVDRGHTQYF; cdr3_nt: TGTGCCACTACCGTGGACAGGGGACATACGCAGTATTTT
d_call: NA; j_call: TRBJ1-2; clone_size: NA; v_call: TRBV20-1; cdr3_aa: CSARDPGGDYGYTF; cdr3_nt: TGCAGTGCTAGAGACCCCGGGGGTGACTATGGCTACACCTTC
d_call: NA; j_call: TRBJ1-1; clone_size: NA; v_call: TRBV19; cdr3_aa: CASSAGPHPGAEAFF; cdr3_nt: TGTGCCAGTAGTGCGGGACCTCACCCGGGGGCTGAAGCTTTCTTT
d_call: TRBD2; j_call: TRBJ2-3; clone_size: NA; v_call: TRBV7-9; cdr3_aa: CASSPQYGDLTAADGLASTDTQYF; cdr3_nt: TGTGCCAGCAGCCCACAGTACGGGGACCTGACAGCGGCCGACGGACTAGCTAGCACAGATACGCAGTATTTT
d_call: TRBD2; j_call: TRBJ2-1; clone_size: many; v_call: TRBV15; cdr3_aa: CATSSGWTSGSYHEQFF; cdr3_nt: TGTGCCACCAGCAGTGGGTGGACTAGCGGGAGTTACCATGAGCAGTTCTTC
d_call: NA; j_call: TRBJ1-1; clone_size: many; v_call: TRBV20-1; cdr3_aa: CSASGMVGNTEAFF; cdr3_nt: TGCAGTGCTAGTGGGATGGTAGGGAACACTGAAGCTTTCTTT
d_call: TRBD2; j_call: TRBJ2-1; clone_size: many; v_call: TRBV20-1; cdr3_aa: CSARDHERELWNEQFF; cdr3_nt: TGCAGTGCTAGAGATCACGAGCGGGAGCTATGGAATGAGCAGTTCTTC